The rows below give T cell receptor beta chains drawn from one sample of a study of blood T cells in healthy people across ages. TCRdb used MiXCR to reprocess the 5' RACE reads, holding one entry per CDR3 protein. The sample has more than 1.4 million distinct CDR3 sequences, 42% seen once. The material sequenced was blood. These receptors were obtained from a young woman in good health. Both conserved end residues are part of each CDR3.

J,length,V,CDR3
TRBJ2-5,13,TRBV7-2,CASSFGSQNTQYF
TRBJ1-2,13,TRBV3-1,CASSQDNRWSYTF
TRBJ2-1,16,TRBV13,CASTQSRLAGLSEQFF
TRBJ2-7,12,TRBV12-3/TRBV12-4,CASKGGSYEQYF
TRBJ2-7,12,TRBV5-1,CASRQGVYEQYF
TRBJ1-2,16,TRBV3-1,CASSLTPQPGDRGYTF
TRBJ2-7,14,TRBV11-2,CASSLSDTTYEQYF
TRBJ2-1,15,TRBV5-1,CASSLERGGLAEQFF
TRBJ2-7,14,TRBV28,CASSLWAEDYEQYF
TRBJ2-5,16,TRBV3-1,CASSQGTSGRQETQYF
TRBJ2-1,17,TRBV5-1,CASSLEWGTSGSPEQFF
TRBJ2-7,13,TRBV27,CASGRAGLYEQYF
TRBJ1-6,16,TRBV5-1,CASSLGGPAYNSPLHF
TRBJ2-1,16,TRBV6-6,CASDQNLRAGVNEQFF
NA,16,TRBV5-1,CASSPEAGGIYNEQYF
TRBJ1-4,15,TRBV6-6,CASRRDSAPNEKLFF
TRBJ2-7,14,TRBV20-1,CSAQAPDSSYEQYF
TRBJ1-3,17,TRBV5-1,CASSLSTTRSSGNTIYF
TRBJ1-2,13,TRBV6-1,CASSEANRDGYTF
TRBJ2-7,12,TRBV10-3,CAISSGGNEQYF